Shown below are 8 T cell receptor beta chains from a single sample sequenced in a study of technical replicates of blood from a few donors. Here immunoSEQ multiplex PCR was the method, and the copy in TCRdb shows in-frame clones only, minus some. Of roughly 71,000 clones in the sample, around 95% were seen once. Sequencing was performed on T cells isolated from PBMCs. These receptors all stem from a human donor in good health.

The gene calls are TRBV28 and TRBJ1-2; 7 positions match TRBD1. This CDR3 has 14 amino acids. V trimming: 6 bases; J trimming: 4 bases; junction bases outside the gene matches: 8. The germline gives CDR1 MDHEN, CDR2 SYDVKM. CDR3 DNA sequence: TGTGCCAGCAGACCGGGACAGAGAGCCTATGGCTACACCTTC. Translated, it gives CASRPGQRAYGYTF.

This chain joins TRBV5-3 and TRBJ1-6, with TRBD1 matching over 9 bases. TRBV5-3 is an open reading frame whose function is uncertain. There are 15 residues in the CDR3. The CDR3 here is CARSFPGTGNSPLHF. CDR3 sequence (DNA): TGTGCGCGATCCTTCCCCGGGACAGGGAATTCACCCCTCCACTTT.

In regard to this clone: Other DNA sequences within the sample encode an identical CDR3. The chain joins TRBV19 to TRBJ2-1, with 8 positions matching TRBD2. V gave up 3 bases and J gave up 1 base; unmatched junction bases: 2. Germline V CDR1 and CDR2: LNHDA, SQIVND (reference sequence). The CDR3 length is 15 residues. The CDR3 DNA follows: TGTGCCAGTAGTATCGCGGGGGGATCCTACAATGAGCAGTTCTTC. This gives the protein CASSIAGGSYNEQFF.

The chain uses TRBV6-8 and TRBJ1-2; D gene unclear. The ends were cut back, 6 bases at V and 0 bases at J, with 20 bases in the middle. Germline V gene lookup returns CDR1 MNHGY and CDR2 SAAAGT. CDR3 length: 17 residues. The CDR3 nucleotides are TGTGCCAGCAGCCCCGTATCGAAGCTCCTAGCTAACTATGGCTACACCTTC. Translating gives CASSPVSKLLANYGYTF.

J is TRBJ1-5 and V is TRBV6-6, with no clear D. Germline CDR1 MNHNY, CDR2 SVGAGI (reference sequence). V lost 3 bases and J lost 7, with 7 bases in between. The CDR3 is made up of 12 amino acids. CDR3 residues: CASSYSGQPQHF. CDR3 coding DNA: TGTGCCAGCAGTTATTCAGGCCAGCCCCAGCATTTT.

The V call is TRBV7-2, the J call TRBJ1-1; 10 bases match TRBD1. There are 14 residues in the CDR3. Germline assignment: CDR1 SGHTA and CDR2 FQGNSA. With V trimmed by 2 bases and J by 11 bases, 8 bases remained unmatched. CDR3 sequence (DNA): TGTGCCAGCAGCTTACCGGGACAGGGGTTAGGCGCTTTCTTT. This encodes CASSLPGQGLGAFF.

This clone was observed a single time. DNA of the CDR3: TGCGCCAGCAGCCCCGGATCGACAGGGTCGGGCACTGAAGCTTTCTTT. Its protein product is CASSPGSTGSGTEAFF. The V and J genes are TRBV5-1 and TRBJ1-1; 7 nucleotides agree with TRBD1. Germline values: CDR1 SGHRS, CDR2 YFSETQ. This CDR3 has 16 residues. J was trimmed by 4 bases and V by 4 bases; bases with no gene match: 13.

This sequence joins TRBV13 and TRBJ1-1; 10 bases align to TRBD1. With V trimmed by 5 bases and J by 12 bases, 12 bases remained unmatched. The CDR3 covers 14 residues. Germline CDR1 PRHDT, CDR2 FYEKMQ (reference sequence). CDR3 nucleotides: TGTGCCAGCAGCCCGACAGGGGGCGCTGTCTCAACTTTCTTT. This translates into CASSPTGGAVSTFF.